One sample yielded the 27 T cell receptor beta chains listed below, sequenced in a study of beta chain features in type 1 diabetes. The whole isolated RNA underwent reverse transcription, so sequencing captured expressed TCRB transcripts. The data were produced by immunoSEQ multiplex PCR, yet TCRdb's version contains in-frame clones alone and is incomplete. The table records roughly 330,000 clones, 11% of them present only once. The sample consisted of naive CD4+ T cells from blood. These receptors were collected from a woman aged 30 to 39 in good health.

V and J are TRBV30 and TRBJ2-7; TRBD2 matches 13 bases. The CDR3 totals 14 residues. The V segment lost 2 bases and the J segment 2 bases; nucleotides outside the gene matches: 0. Per the germline V gene, CDR1 is GTSNPN and CDR2 is SVGIG (reference sequence). For the CDR3, the DNA is TGTGCCTGGAGTACTAGCGGGAGGGCCTACGAGCAGTACTTC. Its translation: CAWSTSGRAYEQYF.

V is TRBV5-1 and J is TRBJ2-3; TRBD2 is a possible D gene (6 bases). Per the germline V gene, CDR1 is SGHRS and CDR2 is YFSETQ. V was shortened by 5 bases and J by 3 bases, with 13 bases between the two germline ends. The CDR3 covers 14 residues. The CDR3 protein is CASSYGSGTDTQYF. CDR3 nucleotide sequence: TGCGCCAGCAGTTACGGGAGTGGAACAGATACGCAGTATTTT.

This clone was detected a few times. V gene TRBV4-3 combines with J gene TRBJ2-7; D is perhaps TRBD2 (5 bases). Germline CDR1 LGHNA, CDR2 YSLEER. V was shortened by 1 base and J by 2 bases, with 15 bases between the two germline ends. The CDR3 has 16 amino acids. The CDR3 nucleotides are TGCGCCAGCAGCCAAGGTCGGGGAGCAGGTACCTACGAGCAGTACTTC. Its translation is CASSQGRGAGTYEQYF.

There are a few counts of this clone. The gene calls are TRBV5-1 and TRBJ2-1; 8 nucleotides match TRBD2. The V gene's germline CDR1 is SGHRS and CDR2 YFSETQ. This CDR3 has 16 residues. The V segment lost 3 bases and the J segment 0 bases; nucleotides outside the gene matches: 5. CDR3 bases: TGCGCCAGCAGCTCCGGCGGGAGGAGCTCCTACAATGAGCAGTTCTTC. This codes for CASSSGGRSSYNEQFF.

This sequence joins TRBV6-5 and TRBJ2-5; tentatively, D is TRBD1 (6 bases). V lost 6 bases, J lost 9 bases, and 14 bases lay in between. In germline, CDR1 is MNHEY, CDR2 SVGAGI. The CDR3 contains 12 residues. DNA of the CDR3: TGTGCCAGCAGGGGGGCCGTTGGGGCCCAGTACTTC. It specifies CASRGAVGAQYF.

This clone has just a few counts. V is TRBV29-1 and J is TRBJ2-7, with TRBD2 matching over 9 bases. This CDR3 has 13 residues. Trimming removed 6 bases from V and 3 bases from J; junction bases left unmatched: 6. The germline CDR1 and CDR2 sequences are SQVTM and ANQGSEA. CDR3 loop: CSVGSSGSYEQYF. DNA of the CDR3: TGCAGCGTGGGGAGTAGCGGGAGCTACGAGCAGTACTTC.

The sample holds a few counts of this clone. The chain uses TRBV27 and TRBJ2-7, with 7 bases lining up with TRBD1. The CDR3 contains 14 residues. Per the germline V gene, CDR1 is MNHEY and CDR2 is SMNVEV (reference sequence). The ends lost 6 bases at V and 3 bases at J; junction bases unmatched: 8. CDR3 amino acids: CASRTRDSSYEQYF. In DNA form, the CDR3 reads TGTGCCAGCAGAACCCGGGACAGTAGCTACGAGCAGTACTTC.

This clone appeared a few times. Other DNA sequences in the same sample also yield this CDR3. J is TRBJ2-7 and V is TRBV7-2, with D perhaps matching TRBD2 (6 bases). Per germline, CDR1 SGHTA and CDR2 FQGNSA. This CDR3 has 14 residues. The V end lost 2 bases, the J end lost 0 bases, and 8 bases lay between the germline ends. The CDR3 coding sequence is TGTGCCAGCAGCTTATCCGGGGGCTCCTACGAGCAGTACTTC. This codes for CASSLSGGSYEQYF.

The J gene is TRBJ1-2, the V gene TRBV11-2, with 7 bases lining up with TRBD1. V dropped 3 bases and J dropped 6; count of bases not matched to a gene: 10. Germline CDR1 reads SGHAT; CDR2 reads FQNNGV. The CDR3 consists of 15 residues. Written as DNA, the CDR3 is TGTGCCAGCAGCTTGGCTGGGACAGTCGGTGATGGCTACACCTTC. This translates into CASSLAGTVGDGYTF.

The V call is TRBV27, the J call TRBJ1-2, with D unclear. V was clipped by 2 bases and J by 8 bases, with 15 bases between them. The CDR3 covers 14 residues. Germline V lookup: CDR1 MNHEY, CDR2 SMNVEV (reference sequence). The CDR3 bases are TGTGCCAGCAGTTTAAGCGTTCGCGTCCGGGGCTACACCTTC. Translating gives CASSLSVRVRGYTF.

The CDR3 DNA reads as TGTGCCAGCAGACAGGGCCTCGACTATGGCTACACCTTC. Translation: CASRQGLDYGYTF. The chain joins TRBV6-1 to TRBJ1-2; weak D call: TRBD1 (6 bases). This CDR3 contains 13 residues. V was pared by 6 bases and J by 3 bases, with 11 bases between. Germline assignment: CDR1 MNHNS and CDR2 SASEGT.

This clone showed up just a few times. The CDR3 sequence: CASSYRRQDEQFF. The CDR3 nucleotides are TGTGCCAGCAGTTACCGACGACAGGATGAGCAGTTCTTC. The V gene is TRBV6-6, the J gene TRBJ2-1; the D gene is possibly TRBD1 (6 bases). The V end was cut by 2 bases, the J end by 8 bases, with 10 bases between. This CDR3 region has 13 residues. From germline, CDR1 is MNHNY and CDR2 SVGAGI (reference sequence).

In this sample, this clone turned up a few times. The chain uses TRBV7-3 and TRBJ2-7; the match to TRBD1 covers 8 bases. The CDR3 runs 14 residues. Germline CDR1 reads SGHTA; CDR2 reads FQGTGA. V dropped 5 bases and J dropped 2; count of bases not matched to a gene: 5. CDR3 DNA: TGTGCCAGCAGCCCACGACAGGGGCCCTACGAGCAGTACTTC. Translation gives CASSPRQGPYEQYF.

This chain joins TRBV27 and TRBJ1-2; 8 nucleotides agree with TRBD1. The CDR3 is 17 amino acids. The germline V gene has CDR1 MNHEY and CDR2 SMNVEV (reference sequence). Trimming removed 1 base from V and 4 bases from J; junction bases left unmatched: 11. The CDR3 is CASSLYPTGGKGYGYTF. The CDR3 DNA reads TGTGCCAGCAGTTTATATCCCACAGGGGGGAAAGGCTATGGCTACACCTTC.

A remark on this clone: The same CDR3 is also encoded by other DNA sequences in this sample. V is TRBV19 and J is TRBJ1-5; TRBD1 matches at 7 bases. Germline trimming cut 6 bases from V and 3 bases from J; bases unmatched to any gene: 2. The CDR3 runs to 13 residues. Germline V lookup: CDR1 LNHDA, CDR2 SQIVND (reference sequence). The CDR3 loop is CASRDRLNQPQHF. The CDR3 nucleotides are TGTGCCAGTAGGGACAGGCTCAATCAGCCCCAGCATTTT.

On this clone: Within the sample, other DNA sequences also encode this same CDR3. The V and J genes are TRBV9 and TRBJ2-1, with 12 bases identical to TRBD2. This CDR3 contains 14 residues. The V gene's germline CDR1 is SGDLS and CDR2 YYNGEE. The V segment lost 2 bases and the J segment 6 bases; nucleotides outside the gene matches: 0. CDR3 region: CASSVTSGSNEQFF. The DNA for the CDR3 is TGTGCCAGCAGCGTGACTAGCGGGAGCAATGAGCAGTTCTTC.

The V call is TRBV7-2, the J call TRBJ2-7, with 7 bases fitting TRBD1. V lost 4 bases to trimming and J lost 4 bases; unmatched junction nucleotides: 7. This CDR3 has 14 amino acids. The V gene's germline CDR1 is SGHTA and CDR2 FQGNSA. The CDR3 bases are TGTGCCAGCAGCTCACGGACAGGCCAATACGAGCAGTACTTC. Amino acid sequence: CASSSRTGQYEQYF.

This clone occurred a few times. The V and J genes are TRBV30 and TRBJ2-3, with 10 nucleotides matching TRBD2. Trimming removed 4 bases from V and 2 bases from J; junction bases left unmatched: 3. Germline V lookup: CDR1 GTSNPN, CDR2 SVGIG (reference sequence). There are 14 residues in the CDR3. The CDR3 is CAWTSGSPTDTQYF. Here the CDR3 DNA reads TGTGCCTGGACTAGCGGGAGCCCCACAGATACGCAGTATTTT.

The rearrangement uses TRBV7-9 and TRBJ2-7; 7 bases fit TRBD1. This CDR3 has 18 amino acids. CDR1 and CDR2 from the germline V gene are SEHNR and FQNEAQ (reference sequence). After removal of 5 bases from V and 0 bases from J, the junction contained 16 bases not matched to a gene. In DNA form, the CDR3 reads TGTGCCAGCAGCCACCCGCGACAGGGCCCGTTTAGCTCCTACGAGCAGTACTTC. This encodes CASSHPRQGPFSSYEQYF.

This chain links TRBV29-1 with TRBJ2-2; TRBD1 matches 9 bases. After removal of 6 bases from V and 2 bases from J, the junction contained 7 bases not matched to a gene. There are 15 residues in the CDR3. CDR1 and CDR2 from the germline V gene are SQVTM and ANQGSEA. CDR3: CSVFTDRGNTGELFF. The CDR3 coding sequence is TGCAGCGTGTTTACGGACAGGGGAAACACCGGGGAGCTGTTTTTT.

This clone was counted a few times. V usage is TRBV27 and J usage is TRBJ2-7; 12 positions match TRBD2. CDR1 is MNHEY and CDR2 is SMNVEV in the germline V gene (reference sequence). CDR3 length: 16 residues. J gave up 2 bases and V 2 bases, and 4 bases lay outside the gene matches. CDR3 amino acids: CASSLMASGRAYEQYF. The CDR3 nucleotides are TGTGCCAGCAGTTTAATGGCTAGCGGGAGGGCCTACGAGCAGTACTTC.

This clone was seen a few times. The V call is TRBV29-1, the J call TRBJ1-2, with TRBD1 identical over 8 bases. The J segment lost 5 bases and the V segment lost 7 bases, leaving 12 bases of the junction unmatched. The CDR3 loop spans 14 amino acids. The germline V gene encodes CDR1 SQVTM and CDR2 ANQGSEA. The CDR3 DNA is TGCAGCGCCACCCACCGGGACAGGCATTATGGCTACACCTTC. It is translated as CSATHRDRHYGYTF. The full variable domain, with the rest looked up from reference TRBV29-1 and TRBJ1-2, is SAVISQKPSRDICQRGTSLTIQCQVDSQVTMMFWYRQQPGQSLTLIATANQGSEATYESGFVIDKFPISRPNLTFSTLTVSNMSPEDSSIYLCSATHRDRHYGYTFGSGTRLTVV.

V gene TRBV18 combines with J gene TRBJ1-2; tentatively, D is TRBD1 (5 bases). In germline, CDR1 is KGHSH, CDR2 LQKENI. Trimming stripped 0 bases from V and 2 bases from J, with 13 bases between. The length of the CDR3 is 16 residues. The chain's CDR3 is CASSPPLDNSNYGYTF. The CDR3, as DNA: TGTGCCAGCTCACCACCGCTGGACAATTCGAACTATGGCTACACCTTC.

The CDR3 DNA reads TGCGCCAGCAGCCAAGAAACTAGCGGAAACTACAATGAGCAGTTCTTC. Translation: CASSQETSGNYNEQFF. V and J are TRBV4-3 and TRBJ2-1, with 8 bases matching TRBD2. V was clipped by 0 bases and J by 3 bases; unmatched bases: 4. Germline lookup yields CDR1 LGHNA and CDR2 YSLEER. The CDR3 spans 16 residues.

In its sample, this clone was seen a few times. CDR3 coding DNA: TGCGCCAGCAGCCAAGATTTATCTAGCGGGAGAGGTGAGCAGTTCTTC. Protein product: CASSQDLSSGRGEQFF. The chain joins TRBV4-3 to TRBJ2-1; TRBD2 matches 10 bases. Germline V CDR1 and CDR2: LGHNA, YSLEER. This CDR3 region has 16 residues. J gave up 9 bases and V 0 bases, and 8 bases lay outside the gene matches.

V usage is TRBV7-3 and J usage is TRBJ2-3; 9 bases align to TRBD1. V gave up 5 bases and J gave up 0 bases; unmatched junction bases: 15. The CDR3 is 19 amino acids. Germline CDR1 is SGHTA and CDR2 is FQGTGA. CDR3 in DNA: TGTGCCAGCAGCCCATCCTCGGGACAGGGATTTACTAGCACAGATACGCAGTATTTT. Amino acid sequence: CASSPSSGQGFTSTDTQYF.

This clone has a handful of counts. Other nucleotide sequences in the sample specify the same CDR3. This chain uses TRBV7-9 with TRBJ2-1; the D gene is possibly TRBD1 (6 bases). V dropped 4 bases and J dropped 2 bases, with 9 bases sitting between them. Germline V gene lookup returns CDR1 SEHNR and CDR2 FQNEAQ (reference sequence). The CDR3 is made up of 14 amino acids. This CDR3 reads CASSSGQTYNEQFF. The CDR3 bases are TGTGCCAGCAGCTCCGGACAGACCTACAATGAGCAGTTCTTC.